This T cell receptor beta chain was sequenced for a study of response to subunit inactivated influenza vaccine. Trimming removed 8 bases at V and 6 bases at J, with 14 bases between. This CDR3 spans 13 amino acids. Germline CDR1 and CDR2: SGHTA and FQGNSA. This clonotype was picked up a small number of times. Its antigen is still unknown. Findings and caveats of the study: The authors offered the suggestion that each seasonal influenza vaccination recruits few new T cells.

TCRdb re-called the RT-PCR reads through MiXCR, storing one row per CDR3 protein. The sample has under 850,000 distinct CDR3 sequences, around 20% seen once; the top ten hold approximately 11%. The clonotype originates from a man aged 45-60 years who received an inactivated influenza vaccine. The V and J genes are TRBV7-2 and TRBJ2-4, with D possibly TRBD1 on 6 matching bases. The sequenced sample was PBMCs from blood, obtained 4 to 6 days after vaccination. This CDR3 is CASGAVQGNIQYF. Here the CDR3 DNA reads TGTGCCAGCGGGGCGGTACAGGGAAACATTCAGTACTTC.